A single sample gave rise to the 21 T cell receptor beta chains below, sequenced in a study of cytomegalovirus exposure and HLA in healthy donors. PCR was performed using 60 Vbeta and 13 Jbeta primers. The table came from immunoSEQ multiplex PCR; TCRdb's copy has only in-frame clones and leaves some out. The sample records about 190,000 clones, more than 70% being singletons. Sequenced material: PBMCs. Receptors were obtained from a man aged 30 to 39 in good health and CMV-seropositive.

The chain combines TRBV6-5 with TRBJ2-5; tentative D call: TRBD1 (6 bases). With 6 bases removed from V and 3 bases from J, the gap between germline ends came to 20 bases. CDR1 and CDR2 from the germline V gene are MNHEY and SVGAGI. CDR3 length equals 16 residues. CDR3 nucleotides: TGTGCCAGCAGCTACACGGGACATCTGAAAAAAGAGACCCAGTACTTC. Protein: CASSYTGHLKKETQYF.

The V and J genes are TRBV7-2 and TRBJ2-5; D gene uncertain. V dropped 5 bases and J dropped 2 bases, with 3 bases sitting between them. The CDR3 is 11 amino acids. Germline assignment: CDR1 SGHTA and CDR2 FQGNSA. The CDR3 loop is CASSPQETQYF. In nucleotides, the CDR3 is TGTGCCAGCAGCCCGCAAGAGACCCAGTACTTC.

This clone has a single count. The chain is built from TRBV19 and TRBJ2-7, with D perhaps TRBD2 (7 bases). The length of the CDR3 is 14 residues. Trimming took off 7 bases at V and 5 bases at J, with 18 bases between the two ends. Germline V gene data show CDR1 as LNHDA and CDR2 as SQIVND (reference sequence). The CDR3, as DNA: TGTGCCAGTACCCTAGGAGGGAGGGACAACGAGCAGTACTTC. Protein product: CASTLGGRDNEQYF.

The V gene is TRBV7-9, the J gene TRBJ1-2, with 7 bases matching TRBD1. Germline V CDR1 and CDR2: SEHNR, FQNEAQ (reference sequence). The CDR3 has 16 residues. V lost 5 bases and J lost 4; bases outside the gene matches: 13. This CDR3 reads CASSPRQGGSSYGYTF. DNA for the CDR3: TGTGCCAGCAGCCCCCGGCAGGGGGGATCTAGCTATGGCTACACCTTC.

In its sample, this clone was seen once. The CDR3 loop reads CASSPMGGQRTDTQYF. Written as DNA, the CDR3 is TGTGCCAGCAGTCCCATGGGGGGGCAGAGGACAGATACGCAGTATTTT. The chain has TRBV27 and TRBJ2-3, with D possibly being TRBD2 (7 bases). V was pared by 5 bases and J by 3 bases, with 18 bases between. The length of the CDR3 is 16 residues. From germline, CDR1 is MNHEY and CDR2 SMNVEV (reference sequence).

The rearrangement uses TRBV7-2 and TRBJ1-6; D perhaps matches TRBD1 (6 bases). The V gene's germline CDR1 is SGHTA and CDR2 FQGNSA. The V and J ends lost 5 bases and 14 bases respectively, with 22 bases between them. This CDR3 comprises 15 residues. The CDR3 sequence is CASSHGGQGLIALHF. As DNA, the CDR3 is TGTGCCAGCAGCCACGGCGGGCAGGGGTTGATTGCCCTCCACTTT.

J is TRBJ1-4 and V is TRBV11-3; D is possibly TRBD1 (5 bases). V lost 5 bases, J lost 8 bases, and 12 bases lay in between. The CDR3 totals 13 residues. The germline CDR1 and CDR2 sequences are SGHNT and YENEEA. The CDR3 DNA is TGTGCCAGCAGCCGCAGGGAGGGCGAAAAACTGTTTTTT. Protein sequence: CASSRREGEKLFF. The entire variable domain, with the rest obtained from reference TRBV11-3 and TRBJ1-4, is as follows: EAGVVQSPRYKIIEKKQPVAFWCNPISGHNTLYWYLQNLGQGPELLIRYENEEAVDDSQLPKDRFSAERLKGVDSTLKIQPAELGDSAVYLCASSRREGEKLFFGSGTQLSVL.

The rearrangement joins TRBV7-8 to TRBJ2-7; D is ambiguous. The V gene's germline CDR1 is SGHVS and CDR2 FQNEAQ. The CDR3 loop spans 16 amino acids. V dropped 0 bases and J dropped 4 bases, with 16 bases sitting between them. The CDR3 here is CASSLAPGVTIYEQYF. In nucleotides, the CDR3 is TGTGCCAGCAGCTTAGCGCCGGGTGTAACGATTTACGAGCAGTACTTC.

V gene TRBV6-5 combines with J gene TRBJ1-6, with D perhaps TRBD1 (6 bases). V was cut by 2 bases and J by 9 bases, with 11 bases left in between. CDR1 is MNHEY, CDR2 SVGAGI, per germline. There are 14 residues in the CDR3. The CDR3 DNA is TGTGCCAGCAGTTACCAGCAGGGGAGTTCACCCCTCCACTTT. This sequence encodes CASSYQQGSSPLHF.

The chain joins TRBV6-5 to TRBJ2-5, with 8 bases that match TRBD2. Germline CDR1 reads MNHEY; CDR2 reads SVGAGI. With V trimmed by 8 bases and J by 5 bases, 13 bases remained unmatched. The CDR3 contains 15 residues. The CDR3 region is CASSRGGTSIETQYF. CDR3 nucleotides: TGTGCCAGCTCGAGGGGGGGGACTAGTATTGAGACCCAGTACTTC.

This clone was detected only a few times. The chain carries TRBV18 and TRBJ2-7; D perhaps matches TRBD2 (5 bases). V lost 1 base, J lost 10 bases, and 17 bases lay in between. The CDR3 totals 14 residues. Germline lookup yields CDR1 KGHSH and CDR2 LQKENI. CDR3 coding DNA: TGTGCCAGCTCACCACGAGACGGTAGCGTGCACCAGTACTTC. This sequence encodes CASSPRDGSVHQYF.

The chain uses TRBV2 and TRBJ2-1, with 10 bases matching TRBD1. The CDR3 consists of 15 residues. The V and J ends lost 4 bases and 4 bases, in that order; junction bases with no gene match: 4. Germline CDR1 SNHLY, CDR2 FYNNEI. The CDR3 DNA sequence: TGTGCCAGCAGTGCAGGGACAGGGGCATACAATGAGCAGTTCTTC. Amino acids: CASSAGTGAYNEQFF.

This clone has only a few counts. The chain employs TRBV30 and TRBJ2-7; possible D gene TRBD2, 5 bases. Looked up from germline, CDR1 is GTSNPN and CDR2 is SVGIG (reference sequence). The CDR3 covers 12 residues. Trimming removed 3 bases from V and 2 bases from J, with 8 bases in between. CDR3 region: CAWSPGAYEQYF. The CDR3 coding sequence is TGTGCCTGGAGCCCCGGGGCCTACGAGCAGTACTTC.

Points on this clone: At the DNA level, this CDR3 is encoded by other sequences in the same sample as well. The J gene is TRBJ1-5, the V gene TRBV30; TRBD1 might be the D (5 bases). Trimming took off 3 bases at V and 7 bases at J, with 13 bases between the two ends. This CDR3 has 13 amino acids. Germline loops: CDR1 GTSNPN, CDR2 SVGIG (reference sequence). This CDR3 is CAWSGGGNQPQHF. The CDR3 DNA sequence: TGTGCCTGGAGCGGGGGGGGAAACCAGCCCCAGCATTTT.

In DNA form, the CDR3 reads TGTGCCAGCAGACCGCGACTAGCGTGGTCGAGCTCCTACGAGCAGTACTTC. It encodes CASRPRLAWSSSYEQYF. V usage is TRBV5-6 and J usage is TRBJ2-7, with 8 bases aligning to TRBD2. The CDR3 extends over 17 amino acids. Germline V gene sequence: CDR1 SGHDT, CDR2 YYEEEE. After removal of 5 bases from V and 0 bases from J, the junction contained 13 bases not matched to a gene.

This clone was seen only a few times. Distinct nucleotide sequences in the sample also encode this CDR3. This chain joins TRBV30 and TRBJ1-6; possible D gene TRBD1, 6 bases. There are 12 residues in the CDR3. From germline, CDR1 is GTSNPN and CDR2 SVGIG (reference sequence). Trimming cost V 5 bases and J 6 bases, with 8 bases left between them. The CDR3 is CAWGQTNSPLHF. CDR3 bases: TGTGCCTGGGGACAGACTAATTCACCCCTCCACTTT.

The gene calls are TRBV29-1 and TRBJ1-1, with 9 bases identical to TRBD1. Germline loops: CDR1 SQVTM, CDR2 ANQGSEA. The V segment lost 8 bases and the J segment 8 bases; nucleotides outside the gene matches: 15. The CDR3 is made up of 14 amino acids. CDR3 nucleotides: TGCAGCTATCTGGAGGGACAGGGAGTAATGGAAGCTTTCTTT. Encoded protein: CSYLEGQGVMEAFF. Filled out from reference TRBV29-1 and TRBJ1-1, the complete variable domain reads SAVISQKPSRDICQRGTSLTIQCQVDSQVTMMFWYRQQPGQSLTLIATANQGSEATYESGFVIDKFPISRPNLTFSTLTVSNMSPEDSSIYLCSYLEGQGVMEAFFGQGTRLTVV.

This clone was observed a few times. This sequence joins TRBV19 and TRBJ1-2, with 11 bases identical to TRBD1. V shed 6 bases and J 7 bases; nucleotides not matched to a gene: 10. The CDR3 length is 15 residues. CDR1 and CDR2 from the germline V gene are LNHDA and SQIVND (reference sequence). CDR3 nucleotides: TGTGCCAGTAGAGGCGGACAGGGGGCATTCGGTGGCTACACCTTC. It specifies CASRGGQGAFGGYTF.

This clone occurred a few times. J is TRBJ2-1 and V is TRBV5-1, with D maybe TRBD1 (7 bases). Germline lookup yields CDR1 SGHRS and CDR2 YFSETQ. The CDR3 has 15 residues. The V gene lost 0 bases and the J gene lost 6 bases, with 13 bases spanning the gap. In DNA form, the CDR3 reads TGCGCCAGCAGCTTGGGGCCAGGGGGAGGCAATGAGCAGTTCTTC. Protein: CASSLGPGGGNEQFF.

This clone was observed once. The J gene is TRBJ2-2, the V gene TRBV6-4; perhaps TRBD2 as D (6 bases). The CDR3 runs to 14 residues. Trimming left V 5 bases short and J 7 bases short, with 14 bases between. Germline V gene lookup returns CDR1 MRHNA and CDR2 SNTAGT. CDR3 nucleotides: TGTGCCAGCAGTTCGGGGCCGGGAGACGGGGAGCTGTTTTTT. Translated, it gives CASSSGPGDGELFF.

The chain uses TRBV6-6 and TRBJ2-5; the D gene is possibly TRBD2 (5 bases). V lost 5 bases, J lost 5 bases, and 9 bases lay in between. Germline-derived CDR1 and CDR2 are MNHNY and SVGAGI (reference sequence). This CDR3 is 12 amino acids long. The CDR3 nucleotides are TGTGCCAGCAGTCCCAGAGGGGAGACCCAGTACTTC. This gives the protein CASSPRGETQYF.